This entry features one T cell receptor (beta chain) sequence. The ends lost 6 bases at V and 1 base at J; junction bases unmatched: 8. The CDR3 consists of 15 residues. Germline values: CDR1 MNHEY, CDR2 SVGAGI. The data originate from a study of blood T cell repertoires in COVID-19. For the study at large: Donors in the United States, Italy and Spain gave samples during acute or convalescent COVID-19. The analysed material was cDNA or gDNA that came from T cells, B-cell-depleted T cells, or PBMCs.

The authors' processing: Researchers report that nucleated cell counts were estimated from reference gene primer amplification. Generated by immunoSEQ multiplex PCR, the TCRdb table keeps only in-frame clones and is missing some. Clonal size and the V and J genes are those of that table, whereas D and trimming came from the DNA. This table has 200,000 to 250,000 clones, roughly 90% appearing once. The chain links TRBV6-5 to TRBJ1-1, with 7 bases identical to TRBD1. Sequenced: peripheral blood. The TCR originated in a woman aged 60-75 years with acute or convalescent COVID-19. The CDR3 spells CASSSTGRGNTEAFF. The CDR3 DNA reads as TGTGCCAGCAGCTCGACAGGGCGTGGGAACACTGAAGCTTTCTTT.